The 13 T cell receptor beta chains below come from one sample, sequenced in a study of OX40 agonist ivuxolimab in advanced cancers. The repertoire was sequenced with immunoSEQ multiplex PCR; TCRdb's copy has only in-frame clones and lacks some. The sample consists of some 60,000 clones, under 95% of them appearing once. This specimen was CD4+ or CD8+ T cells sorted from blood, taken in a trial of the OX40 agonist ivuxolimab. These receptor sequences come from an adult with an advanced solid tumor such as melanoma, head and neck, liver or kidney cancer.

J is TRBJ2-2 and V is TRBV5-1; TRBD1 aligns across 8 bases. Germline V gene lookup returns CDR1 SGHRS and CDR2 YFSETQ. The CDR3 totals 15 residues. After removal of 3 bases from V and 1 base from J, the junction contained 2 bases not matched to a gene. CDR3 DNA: TGCGCCAGCAGCTCCGGGACAGGGAACACCGGGGAGCTGTTTTTT. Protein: CASSSGTGNTGELFF.

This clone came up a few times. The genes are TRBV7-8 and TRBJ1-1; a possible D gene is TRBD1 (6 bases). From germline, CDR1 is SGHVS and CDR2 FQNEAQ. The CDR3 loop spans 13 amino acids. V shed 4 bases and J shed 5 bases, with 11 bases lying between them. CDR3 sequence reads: CASSSSRGTEAFF. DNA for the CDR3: TGTGCCAGCAGCTCCTCCAGGGGTACTGAAGCTTTCTTT.

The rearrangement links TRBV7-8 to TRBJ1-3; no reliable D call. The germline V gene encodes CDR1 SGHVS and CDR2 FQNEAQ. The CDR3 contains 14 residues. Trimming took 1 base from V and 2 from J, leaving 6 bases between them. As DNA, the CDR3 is TGTGCCAGCAGCTTAGGGGTAGCTGGAAACACCATATATTTT. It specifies CASSLGVAGNTIYF.

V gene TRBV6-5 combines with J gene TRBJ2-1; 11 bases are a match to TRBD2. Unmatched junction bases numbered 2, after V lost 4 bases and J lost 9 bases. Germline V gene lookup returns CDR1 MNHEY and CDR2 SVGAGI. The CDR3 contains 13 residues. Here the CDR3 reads CASSSSGRPEQFF. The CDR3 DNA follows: TGTGCCAGCAGTTCTAGCGGGAGGCCTGAGCAGTTCTTC.

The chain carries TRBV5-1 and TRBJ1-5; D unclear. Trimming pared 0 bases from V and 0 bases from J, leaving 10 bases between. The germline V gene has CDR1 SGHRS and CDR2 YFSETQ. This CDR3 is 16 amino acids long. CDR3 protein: CASSLEGGVSNQPQHF. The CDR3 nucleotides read TGCGCCAGCAGCTTGGAAGGTGGGGTTAGCAATCAGCCCCAGCATTTT.

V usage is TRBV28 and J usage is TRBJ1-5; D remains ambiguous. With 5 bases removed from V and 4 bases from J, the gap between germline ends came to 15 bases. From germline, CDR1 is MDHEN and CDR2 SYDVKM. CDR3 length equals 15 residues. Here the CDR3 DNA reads TGTGCCAGCAGTACAGCCCTAGCGAGGAATCAGCCCCAGCATTTT. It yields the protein CASSTALARNQPQHF.

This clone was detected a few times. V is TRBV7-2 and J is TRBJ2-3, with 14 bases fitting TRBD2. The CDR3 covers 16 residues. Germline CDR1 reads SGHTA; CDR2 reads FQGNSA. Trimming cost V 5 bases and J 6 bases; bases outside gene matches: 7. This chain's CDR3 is CASSAGTSGRRDTQYF. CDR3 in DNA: TGTGCCAGCAGCGCCGGGACTAGCGGGAGAAGGGATACGCAGTATTTT. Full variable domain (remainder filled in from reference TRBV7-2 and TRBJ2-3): GAGVSQSPSNKVTEKGKDVELRCDPISGHTALYWYRQSLGQGLEFLIYFQGNSAPDKSGLPSDRFSAERTGGSVSTLTIQRTQQEDSAVYLCASSAGTSGRRDTQYFGPGTRLTVL.

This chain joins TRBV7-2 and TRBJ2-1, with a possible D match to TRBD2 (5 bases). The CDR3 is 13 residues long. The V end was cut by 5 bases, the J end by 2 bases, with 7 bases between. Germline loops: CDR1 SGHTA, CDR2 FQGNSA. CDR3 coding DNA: TGTGCCAGCAGCGTGGGAGCCTACAATGAGCAGTTCTTC. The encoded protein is CASSVGAYNEQFF.

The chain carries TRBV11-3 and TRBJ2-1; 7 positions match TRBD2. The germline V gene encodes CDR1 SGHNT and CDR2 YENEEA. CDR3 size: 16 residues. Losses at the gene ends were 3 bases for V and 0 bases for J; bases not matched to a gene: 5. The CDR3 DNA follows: TGTGCCAGCAGCTTCTCTAGCGGTGCCTCCTACAATGAGCAGTTCTTC. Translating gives CASSFSSGASYNEQFF.

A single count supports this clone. CDR3 sequence: CASEGQFDSPLHF. In nucleotides, the CDR3 is TGTGCCAGCGAGGGACAGTTCGATTCACCCCTCCACTTT. V usage is TRBV7-9 and J usage is TRBJ1-6; 7 bases are a match to TRBD1. The CDR3 is 13 amino acids. V was clipped by 8 bases and J by 8 bases; unmatched bases: 6. Germline lookup yields CDR1 SEHNR and CDR2 FQNEAQ (reference sequence).

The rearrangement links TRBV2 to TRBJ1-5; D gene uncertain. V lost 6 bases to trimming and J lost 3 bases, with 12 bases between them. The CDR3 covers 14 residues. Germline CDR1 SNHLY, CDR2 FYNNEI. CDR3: CASSSDGSNQPQHF. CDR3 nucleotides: TGTGCCAGCAGCTCGGACGGATCCAATCAGCCCCAGCATTTT. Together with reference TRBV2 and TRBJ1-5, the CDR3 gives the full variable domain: EPEVTQTPSHQVTQMGQEVILRCVPISNHLYFYWYRQILGQKVEFLVSFYNNEISEKSEIFDDQFSVERPDGSNFTLKIRSTKLEDSAMYFCASSSDGSNQPQHFGDGTRLSIL.

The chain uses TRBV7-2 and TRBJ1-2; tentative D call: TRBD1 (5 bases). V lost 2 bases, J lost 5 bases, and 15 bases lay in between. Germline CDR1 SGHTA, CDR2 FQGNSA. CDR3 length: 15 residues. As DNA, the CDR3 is TGTGCCAGCAGCTTAACCCCCGGGACGGCTTATGGCTACACCTTC. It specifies CASSLTPGTAYGYTF.

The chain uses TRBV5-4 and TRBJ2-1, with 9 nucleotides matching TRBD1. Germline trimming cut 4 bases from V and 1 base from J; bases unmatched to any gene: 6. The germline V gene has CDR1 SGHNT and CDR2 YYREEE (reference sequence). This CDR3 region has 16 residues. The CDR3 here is CASSHPGQGSYNEQFF. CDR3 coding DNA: TGTGCCAGCAGCCATCCGGGACAGGGTTCCTACAATGAGCAGTTCTTC. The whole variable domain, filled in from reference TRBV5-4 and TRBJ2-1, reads ETGVTQSPTHLIKTRGQQVTLRCSSQSGHNTVSWYQQALGQGPQFIFQYYREEENGRGNFPPRFSGLQFPNYSSELNVNALELDDSALYLCASSHPGQGSYNEQFFGPGTRLTVL.